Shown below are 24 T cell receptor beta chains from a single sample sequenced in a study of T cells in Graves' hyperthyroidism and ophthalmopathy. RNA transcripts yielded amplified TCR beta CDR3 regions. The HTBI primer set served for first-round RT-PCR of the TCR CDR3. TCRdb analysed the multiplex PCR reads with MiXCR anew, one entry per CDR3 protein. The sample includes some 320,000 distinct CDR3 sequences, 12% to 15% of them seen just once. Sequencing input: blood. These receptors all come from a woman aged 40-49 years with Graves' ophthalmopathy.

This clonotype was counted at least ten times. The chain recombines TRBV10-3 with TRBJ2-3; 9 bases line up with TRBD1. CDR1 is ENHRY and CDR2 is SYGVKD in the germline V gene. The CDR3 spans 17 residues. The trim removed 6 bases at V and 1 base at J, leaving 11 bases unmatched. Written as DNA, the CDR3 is TGTGCCATCAGAGCGGGACAGGGTATTGAAGGCACAGATACGCAGTATTTT. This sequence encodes CAIRAGQGIEGTDTQYF.

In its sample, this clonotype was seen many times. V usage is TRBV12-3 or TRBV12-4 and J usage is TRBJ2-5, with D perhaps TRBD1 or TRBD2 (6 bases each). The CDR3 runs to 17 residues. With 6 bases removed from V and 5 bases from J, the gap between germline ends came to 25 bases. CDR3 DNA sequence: TGTGCCAGCAGCAAAAGGGCGTGGGGGGCCCCAGGGGAGACCCAGTACTTC. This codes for CASSKRAWGAPGETQYF.

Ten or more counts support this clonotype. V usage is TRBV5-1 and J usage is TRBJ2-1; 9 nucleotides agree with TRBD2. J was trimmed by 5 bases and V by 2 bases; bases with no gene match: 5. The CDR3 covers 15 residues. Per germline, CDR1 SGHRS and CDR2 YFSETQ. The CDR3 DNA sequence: TGCGCCAGCAGCTTATTAGCGGGGGCCAACAATGAGCAGTTCTTC. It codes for CASSLLAGANNEQFF.

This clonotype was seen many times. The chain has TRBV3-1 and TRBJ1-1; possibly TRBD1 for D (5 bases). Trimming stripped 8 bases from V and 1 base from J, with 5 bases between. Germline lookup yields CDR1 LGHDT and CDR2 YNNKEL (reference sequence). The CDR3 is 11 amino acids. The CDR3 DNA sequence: TGTGCCAGCGGGGGGAACACTGAAGCTTTCTTT. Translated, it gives CASGGNTEAFF. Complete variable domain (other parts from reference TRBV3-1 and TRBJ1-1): DTAVSQTPKYLVTQMGNDKSIKCEQNLGHDTMYWYKQDSKKFLKIMFSYNNKELIINETVPNRFSPKSPDKAHLNLHINSLELGDSAVYFCASGGNTEAFFGQGTRLTVV.

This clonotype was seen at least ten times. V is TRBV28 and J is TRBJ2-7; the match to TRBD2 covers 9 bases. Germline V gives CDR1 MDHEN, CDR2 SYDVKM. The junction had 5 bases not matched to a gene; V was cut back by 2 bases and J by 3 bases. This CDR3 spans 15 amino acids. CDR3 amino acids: CASSLRTSDFYEQYF. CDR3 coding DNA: TGTGCCAGCAGTTTACGGACTAGCGACTTCTACGAGCAGTACTTC.

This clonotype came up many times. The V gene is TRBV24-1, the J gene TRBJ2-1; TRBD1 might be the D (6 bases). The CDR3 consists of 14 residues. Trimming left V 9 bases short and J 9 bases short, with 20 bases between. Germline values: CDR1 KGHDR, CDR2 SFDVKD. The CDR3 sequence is CATQARGLEAEQFF. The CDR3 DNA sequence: TGTGCCACCCAAGCCAGGGGTCTGGAAGCTGAGCAGTTCTTC.

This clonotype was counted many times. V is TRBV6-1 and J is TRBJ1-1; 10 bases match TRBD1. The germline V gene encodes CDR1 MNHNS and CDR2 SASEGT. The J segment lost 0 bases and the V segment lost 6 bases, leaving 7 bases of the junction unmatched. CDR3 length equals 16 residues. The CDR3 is CASRYGQGVVNTEAFF. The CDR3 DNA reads TGTGCCAGCAGGTACGGACAGGGGGTGGTGAACACTGAAGCTTTCTTT.

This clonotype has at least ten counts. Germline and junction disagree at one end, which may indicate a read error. For the CDR3, the DNA is TGTGCCAGCAGCATAGCGGGAGGGCTATATGAGCAGTTCTTC. Translation: CASSIAGGLYEQFF. The chain joins TRBV7-9 to TRBJ2-1; the match to TRBD2 covers 11 bases. This CDR3 is built from 14 residues. Germline CDR1 SEHNR, CDR2 FQNEAQ (reference sequence).

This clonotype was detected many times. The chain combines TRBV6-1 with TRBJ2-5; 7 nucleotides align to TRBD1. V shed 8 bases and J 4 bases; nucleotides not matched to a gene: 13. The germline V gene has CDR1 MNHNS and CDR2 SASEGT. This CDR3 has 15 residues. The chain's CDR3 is CASGTRQGGGETQYF. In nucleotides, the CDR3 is TGTGCCAGCGGAACCCGACAGGGCGGAGGAGAGACCCAGTACTTC.

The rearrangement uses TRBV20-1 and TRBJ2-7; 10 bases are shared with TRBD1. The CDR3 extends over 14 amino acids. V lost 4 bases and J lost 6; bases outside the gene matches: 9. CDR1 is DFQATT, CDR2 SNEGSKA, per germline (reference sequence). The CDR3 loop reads CSANAGQGRCEQYF. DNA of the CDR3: TGCAGTGCTAACGCGGGACAGGGGAGGTGCGAGCAGTACTTC.

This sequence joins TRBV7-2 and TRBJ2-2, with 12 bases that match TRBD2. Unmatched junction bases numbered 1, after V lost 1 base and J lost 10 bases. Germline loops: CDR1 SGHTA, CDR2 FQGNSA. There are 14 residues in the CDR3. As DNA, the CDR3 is TGTGCCAGCAGCTTAGGACTAGCGGGGGTGGAGCTGTTTTTT. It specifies CASSLGLAGVELFF.

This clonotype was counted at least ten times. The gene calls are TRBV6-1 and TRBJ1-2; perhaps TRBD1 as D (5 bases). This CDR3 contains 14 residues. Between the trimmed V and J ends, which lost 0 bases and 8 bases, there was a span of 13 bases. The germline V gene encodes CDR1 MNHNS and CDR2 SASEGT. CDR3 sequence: CASSEARRVDGYTF. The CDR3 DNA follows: TGTGCCAGCAGTGAAGCGCGCAGGGTGGACGGCTACACCTTC.

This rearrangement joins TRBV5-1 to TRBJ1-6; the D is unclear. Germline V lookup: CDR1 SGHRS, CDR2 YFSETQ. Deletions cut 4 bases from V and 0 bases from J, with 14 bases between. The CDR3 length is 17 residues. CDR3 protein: CASSEGRESSYNSPLHF. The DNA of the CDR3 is TGCGCCAGCAGCGAAGGACGCGAGAGCTCCTATAATTCACCCCTCCACTTT. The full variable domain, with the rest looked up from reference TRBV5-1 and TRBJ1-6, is KAGVTQTPRYLIKTRGQQVTLSCSPISGHRSVSWYQQTPGQGLQFLFEYFSETQRNKGNFPGRFSGRQFSNSRSEMNVSTLELGDSALYLCASSEGRESSYNSPLHFGNGTRLTVT.

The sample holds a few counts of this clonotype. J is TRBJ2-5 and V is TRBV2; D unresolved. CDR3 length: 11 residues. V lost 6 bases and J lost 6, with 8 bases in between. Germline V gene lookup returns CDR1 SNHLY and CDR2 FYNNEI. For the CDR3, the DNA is TGTGCCAGCAGCGTTGAAAAGACCCAGTACTTC. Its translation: CASSVEKTQYF.

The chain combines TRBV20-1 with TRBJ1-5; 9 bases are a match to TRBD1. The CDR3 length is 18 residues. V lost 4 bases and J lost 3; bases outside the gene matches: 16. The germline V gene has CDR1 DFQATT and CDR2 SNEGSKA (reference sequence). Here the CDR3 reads CSAIAGNRQGVNNQPQHF. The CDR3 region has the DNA TGCAGTGCTATCGCCGGTAACCGACAGGGGGTAAACAATCAGCCCCAGCATTTT.

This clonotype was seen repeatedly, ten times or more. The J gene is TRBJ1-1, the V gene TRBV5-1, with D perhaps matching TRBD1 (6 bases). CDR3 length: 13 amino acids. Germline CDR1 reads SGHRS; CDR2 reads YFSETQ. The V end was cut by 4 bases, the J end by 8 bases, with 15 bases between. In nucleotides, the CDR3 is TGCGCCAGCAGCCTTCGACCGGGACAAGAAGCTTTCTTT. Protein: CASSLRPGQEAFF.

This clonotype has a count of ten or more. DNA of the CDR3: TGTGCCAGCAGTGTGCAGGGGCTCACTGAAGCTTTCTTT. Translation gives CASSVQGLTEAFF. The chain uses TRBV2 and TRBJ1-1; a possible D gene is TRBD1 (6 bases). The CDR3 is made up of 13 amino acids. Germline assignment: CDR1 SNHLY and CDR2 FYNNEI. Trimming took 4 bases from V and 4 from J, leaving 10 bases between them.

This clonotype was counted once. CDR3 sequence reads: CASSPQAPETQYF. CDR3 DNA sequence: TGTGCCAGCTCACCACAGGCACCAGAGACCCAGTACTTC. This chain joins TRBV18 and TRBJ2-5, with D unclear. This CDR3 spans 13 amino acids. The ends were cut back, 1 base at V and 4 bases at J, with 7 bases in the middle. CDR1 is KGHSH, CDR2 LQKENI, per germline. Using reference TRBV18 and TRBJ2-5 for the parts outside the CDR3, the full variable domain is NAGVMQNPRHLVRRRGQEARLRCSPMKGHSHVYWYRQLPEEGLKFMVYLQKENIIDESGMPKERFSAEFPKEGPSILRIQQVVRGDSAAYFCASSPQAPETQYFGPGTRLLVL.

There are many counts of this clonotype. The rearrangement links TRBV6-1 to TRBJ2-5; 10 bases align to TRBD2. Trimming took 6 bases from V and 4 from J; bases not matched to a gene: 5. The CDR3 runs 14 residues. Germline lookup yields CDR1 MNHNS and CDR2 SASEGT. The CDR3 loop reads CASRPGLASETQYF. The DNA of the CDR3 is TGTGCCAGCAGGCCGGGACTAGCGTCAGAGACCCAGTACTTC.

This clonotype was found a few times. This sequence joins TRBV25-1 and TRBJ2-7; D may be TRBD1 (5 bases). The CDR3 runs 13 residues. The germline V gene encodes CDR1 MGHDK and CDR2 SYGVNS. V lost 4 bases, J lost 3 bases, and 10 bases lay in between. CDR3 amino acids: CASSGPDNYEQYF. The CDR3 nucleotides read TGTGCCAGCAGTGGCCCGGACAACTACGAGCAGTACTTC.

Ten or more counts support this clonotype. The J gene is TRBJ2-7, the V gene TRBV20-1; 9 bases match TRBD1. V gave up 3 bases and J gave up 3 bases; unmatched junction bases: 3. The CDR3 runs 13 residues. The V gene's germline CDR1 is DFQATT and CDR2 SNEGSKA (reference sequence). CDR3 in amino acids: CSARGTGIYEQYF. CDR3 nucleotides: TGCAGTGCTAGGGGGACAGGGATCTACGAGCAGTACTTC.

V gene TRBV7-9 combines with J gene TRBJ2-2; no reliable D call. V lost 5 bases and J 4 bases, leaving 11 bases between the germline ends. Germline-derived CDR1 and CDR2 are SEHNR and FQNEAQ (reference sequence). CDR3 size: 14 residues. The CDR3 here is CASSPQQVTGELFF. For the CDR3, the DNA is TGTGCCAGCAGCCCCCAACAAGTCACCGGGGAGCTGTTTTTT.

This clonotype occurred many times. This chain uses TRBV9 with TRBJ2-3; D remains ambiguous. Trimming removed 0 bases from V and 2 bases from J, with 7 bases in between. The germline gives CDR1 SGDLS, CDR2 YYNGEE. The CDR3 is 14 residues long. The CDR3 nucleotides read TGTGCCAGCAGCGTAGCTGGCGACACAGATACGCAGTATTTT. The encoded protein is CASSVAGDTDTQYF.

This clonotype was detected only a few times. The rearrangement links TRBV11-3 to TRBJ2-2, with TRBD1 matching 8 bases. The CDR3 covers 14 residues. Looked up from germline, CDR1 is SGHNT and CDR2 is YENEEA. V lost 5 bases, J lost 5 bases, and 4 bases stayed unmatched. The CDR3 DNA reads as TGTGCCAGCAGCCCTCGGACAGGGACCGGGGAGCTGTTTTTT. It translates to CASSPRTGTGELFF.